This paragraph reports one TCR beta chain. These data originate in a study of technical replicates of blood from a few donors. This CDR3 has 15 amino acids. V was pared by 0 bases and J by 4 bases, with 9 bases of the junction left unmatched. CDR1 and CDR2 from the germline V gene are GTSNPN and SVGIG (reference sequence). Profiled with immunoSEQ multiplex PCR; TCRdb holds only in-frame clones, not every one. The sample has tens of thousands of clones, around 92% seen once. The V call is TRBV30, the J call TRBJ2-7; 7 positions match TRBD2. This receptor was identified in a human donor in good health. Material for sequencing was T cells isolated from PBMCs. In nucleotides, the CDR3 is TGTGCCTGGAGTGTATGGGAGGGAGGGCCTTACGAGCAGTACTTC. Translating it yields CAWSVWEGGPYEQYF.